A single sample is the source of the 14 T cell receptor beta chains below, sequenced in a study of T-cell reconstitution after alpha-beta-depleted transplantation in children. TCRbeta library construction was performed incorporating unique molecular identifiers. TCRdb passed the PCR reads through MiXCR, listing each CDR3 protein once. Of about 500,000 distinct CDR3 sequences in the sample, 30% to 35% are singletons; the top ten hold 2.4%. This sample comprised PBMCs from the stem cell graft donor, obtained from the stem cell graft. Receptors were obtained from a human donor who donated a stem cell graft to a child with aplastic anemia.

The rearrangement joins TRBV5-1 to TRBJ1-1; perhaps TRBD1 as D (6 bases). Between the trimmed V and J ends, which lost 0 bases and 3 bases, there was a span of 15 bases. The germline V gene has CDR1 SGHRS and CDR2 YFSETQ. The CDR3 is 16 amino acids. CDR3 region: CASSLVQGEGDTEAFF. The CDR3 DNA reads TGCGCCAGCAGCTTGGTACAAGGGGAGGGGGACACTGAAGCTTTCTTT.

The V gene is TRBV6-6, the J gene TRBJ1-1, with TRBD1 as a possible D gene (5 bases). The V end was cut by 6 bases, the J end by 8 bases, with 13 bases between. The CDR3 is made up of 12 amino acids. Germline V gene data show CDR1 as MNHNY and CDR2 as SVGAGI (reference sequence). The CDR3 here is CASRRQGVEAFF. CDR3 DNA: TGTGCCAGCAGACGCCAGGGAGTGGAAGCTTTCTTT.

The V call is TRBV4-3, the J call TRBJ1-3; D is ambiguous. V was cut by 0 bases and J by 0 bases, with 12 bases left in between. Germline V gene lookup returns CDR1 LGHNA and CDR2 YSLEER. The CDR3 is made up of 17 amino acids. CDR3 loop: CASSQDQDLSSGNTIYF. CDR3 in DNA: TGCGCCAGCAGCCAAGATCAGGACTTGAGCTCTGGAAACACCATATATTTT.

The chain recombines TRBV6-5 with TRBJ2-1, with 7 nucleotides matching TRBD2. Trimming cost V 9 bases and J 5 bases; bases outside gene matches: 4. CDR1 MNHEY and CDR2 SVGAGI come from the germline V gene. This CDR3 is built from 12 residues. The CDR3 DNA follows: TGTGCCAGGAAGCTAGCGGACAATGAGCAGTTCTTC. Residues: CARKLADNEQFF.

This clonotype turned up a few times. The CDR3 region is CASRFRQGEEYEQYV. CDR3 DNA: TGTGCCAGCAGATTCCGACAGGGTGAGGAATACGAGCAGTACGTC. This sequence joins TRBV6-1 and TRBJ2-7; TRBD1 agrees at 7 bases. CDR3 length equals 15 residues. J gave up 4 bases and V 6 bases, and 12 bases lay outside the gene matches. Germline CDR1 MNHNS, CDR2 SASEGT.

This clonotype has at least ten counts. The chain carries TRBV5-1 and TRBJ2-6; tentative D call: TRBD2 (5 bases). The CDR3 spans 16 residues. The V gene lost 2 bases and the J gene lost 2 bases, with 11 bases spanning the gap. From germline, CDR1 is SGHRS and CDR2 YFSETQ. CDR3 DNA: TGCGCCAGCAGCTTTCGTACGGGAACTGGGGCCAACGTCCTGACTTTC. Translating it yields CASSFRTGTGANVLTF.

This clonotype occurred a few times. V is TRBV5-1 and J is TRBJ1-2; 7 bases are a match to TRBD1. The CDR3 has 13 amino acids. With 4 bases clipped from V and 6 bases from J, the junction kept 6 bases outside the gene matches. The germline V gene has CDR1 SGHRS and CDR2 YFSETQ. CDR3 protein: CASSPGTEDGYTF. Here the CDR3 DNA reads TGCGCCAGCAGCCCGGGGACAGAAGATGGCTACACCTTC.

The chain joins TRBV30 to TRBJ1-2, with 7 bases fitting TRBD1. CDR1 GTSNPN and CDR2 SVGIG come from the germline V gene (reference sequence). Trimming took 3 bases from V and 8 from J; bases not matched to a gene: 12. The CDR3 has 14 amino acids. The CDR3 loop is CAWRLHRGVFGYTF. The CDR3 DNA reads TGTGCCTGGAGGTTACACAGGGGAGTTTTCGGCTACACCTTC.

V usage is TRBV6-5 and J usage is TRBJ1-2; D gene uncertain. Deletions cut 0 bases from V and 1 base from J, with 12 bases between. The germline CDR1 and CDR2 sequences are MNHEY and SVGAGI. This CDR3 is built from 16 residues. The CDR3 DNA follows: TGTGCCAGCAGTTACTCGATGGCGCGGATTAACTATGGCTACACCTTC. It codes for CASSYSMARINYGYTF.

In this sample, this clonotype turned up a few times. The V gene is TRBV9, the J gene TRBJ2-7, with 10 bases that match TRBD2. The CDR3 has 15 residues. The V segment lost 2 bases and the J segment 1 base; nucleotides outside the gene matches: 3. Germline CDR1 reads SGDLS; CDR2 reads YYNGEE. CDR3 DNA: TGTGCCAGCAGCGTCCGAGCGGGAGGGTCCTACGAGCAGTACTTC. The encoded protein is CASSVRAGGSYEQYF.

In the case of this clonotype: One junction end does not reproduce the germline sequence, and a read error may be involved. The chain is built from TRBV28 and TRBJ2-2; D remains ambiguous. The CDR3 spans 15 residues. In germline, CDR1 is MDHEN, CDR2 SYDVKM. The CDR3 here is CVSNRLSSNTGELFF. Written as DNA, the CDR3 is TGTGTCAGCAATCGTCTTAGTTCGAACACCGGGGAGCTGTTTTTT.

The table lists this clonotype with a few counts. This chain joins TRBV12-3 or TRBV12-4 and TRBJ2-1; 7 bases map to TRBD2. V lost 4 bases, J lost 0 bases, and 21 bases stayed unmatched. The CDR3 has 21 amino acids. The CDR3 here is CASSSSPGTTEGSSSYNEQFF. CDR3 sequence (DNA): TGTGCCAGCAGTTCCAGCCCCGGGACTACCGAAGGCTCCAGCTCCTACAATGAGCAGTTCTTC.

V is TRBV19 and J is TRBJ2-2; D uncertain. Germline V gene data show CDR1 as LNHDA and CDR2 as SQIVND (reference sequence). V was trimmed by 4 bases and J by 8 bases, leaving 11 bases between them. This CDR3 contains 13 residues. CDR3 sequence: CASSKGNPGELFF. DNA of the CDR3: TGTGCCAGTAGTAAAGGGAATCCGGGGGAGCTGTTTTTT.

The chain recombines TRBV10-3 with TRBJ2-7; TRBD1 matches 7 bases. The CDR3 loop spans 15 amino acids. V was pared by 2 bases and J by 4 bases, with 8 bases of the junction left unmatched. Per germline, CDR1 ENHRY and CDR2 SYGVKD. CDR3 nucleotide sequence: TGTGCCATCAGTGAGCCATCGACAGGGAGATACGAGCAGTACTTC. Translation gives CAISEPSTGRYEQYF.